A single sample is the source of the 7 T cell receptor beta chains below, sequenced in a study of regulatory T cells in long-lasting Graves disease. The time point denotes: persistent/refractory GD, antithyroid drugs over 5 years with positive TRAb. PBMCs were the source of the RNA used for TCR sequencing. The TCR beta library used iRepertoire HTBI primers with Arm-PCR amplification of CDR3. TCRdb processed the multiplex PCR reads anew with MiXCR; each CDR3 protein has one entry. The sample records a few hundred thousand distinct CDR3 sequences, 22% being singletons. Sequences were derived from peripheral blood mononuclear cells (PBMCs), sampled when the disease was refractory, from a patient treated with antithyroid drugs. The receptors stem from a female donor with Graves disease.

This clonotype appeared a few times. This chain connects TRBV11-3 to TRBJ2-7; 7 bases map to TRBD1. The V gene end was trimmed by 0 bases and the J gene end by 1 base; junction bases not matched to a gene: 3. This CDR3 is built from 15 residues. The germline V gene has CDR1 SGHNT and CDR2 YENEEA. The CDR3 sequence is CASSLESRGSYEQYF. In DNA, the CDR3 is TGTGCCAGCAGCTTAGAGTCCAGGGGGTCCTACGAGCAGTACTTC.

This clonotype was found many times. V is TRBV29-1 and J is TRBJ1-1, with 8 positions matching TRBD1. V dropped 7 bases and J dropped 0; count of bases not matched to a gene: 4. From germline, CDR1 is SQVTM and CDR2 ANQGSEA. The CDR3 runs to 13 residues. CDR3 coding DNA: TGCAGCGCCTCGGACAGGGTGAACACTGAAGCTTTCTTT. Translation: CSASDRVNTEAFF.

This clonotype appeared a few times. V usage is TRBV29-1 and J usage is TRBJ2-5; perhaps TRBD1 as D (6 bases). Deletions cut 5 bases from V and 4 bases from J, with 14 bases between. CDR1 is SQVTM, CDR2 ANQGSEA, per germline. The CDR3 runs 13 residues. The CDR3 protein is CSVKDRILETQYF. CDR3 DNA sequence: TGCAGCGTTAAGGACAGAATTCTAGAGACCCAGTACTTC.

The table lists this clonotype with many counts. CDR3 in amino acids: CAISDRESGYTF. CDR3 nucleotides: TGTGCCATCAGTGACAGGGAAAGTGGCTACACCTTC. The chain recombines TRBV10-3 with TRBJ1-2; possible D gene TRBD1, 5 bases. Germline CDR1 ENHRY, CDR2 SYGVKD. Trimming left V 3 bases short and J 7 bases short, with 9 bases between. The CDR3 contains 12 residues.

V usage is TRBV4-1 and J usage is TRBJ1-1; possibly TRBD1 for D (5 bases). The germline CDR1 and CDR2 sequences are MGHRA and YSYEKL. The CDR3 consists of 15 residues. The V and J ends lost 0 bases and 2 bases respectively, with 10 bases between them. This CDR3 reads CASSQDRESNTEAFF. The DNA of the CDR3 is TGCGCCAGCAGCCAAGACAGGGAGTCAAACACTGAAGCTTTCTTT.

This clonotype was seen a handful of times. The chain has TRBV6-1 and TRBJ2-1, with D perhaps matching TRBD2 (6 bases). In germline, CDR1 is MNHNS, CDR2 SASEGT. The V gene lost 7 bases and the J gene lost 8 bases, with 21 bases spanning the gap. The CDR3 consists of 15 residues. CDR3 nucleotides: TGTGCCAGCACCCACTCGGGAGCCCTCCGGGATGAGCAGTTCTTC. Its protein is CASTHSGALRDEQFF.

This clonotype has more than one count but fewer than ten. This rearrangement joins TRBV2 to TRBJ2-5; 9 bases are a match to TRBD2. V dropped 6 bases and J dropped 5; count of bases not matched to a gene: 13. The length of the CDR3 is 16 residues. Germline assignment: CDR1 SNHLY and CDR2 FYNNEI. The DNA for the CDR3 is TGTGCCAGCAGCTCCATGGCGGGAGGGCCATGGGAGACCCAGTACTTC. It is translated as CASSSMAGGPWETQYF.